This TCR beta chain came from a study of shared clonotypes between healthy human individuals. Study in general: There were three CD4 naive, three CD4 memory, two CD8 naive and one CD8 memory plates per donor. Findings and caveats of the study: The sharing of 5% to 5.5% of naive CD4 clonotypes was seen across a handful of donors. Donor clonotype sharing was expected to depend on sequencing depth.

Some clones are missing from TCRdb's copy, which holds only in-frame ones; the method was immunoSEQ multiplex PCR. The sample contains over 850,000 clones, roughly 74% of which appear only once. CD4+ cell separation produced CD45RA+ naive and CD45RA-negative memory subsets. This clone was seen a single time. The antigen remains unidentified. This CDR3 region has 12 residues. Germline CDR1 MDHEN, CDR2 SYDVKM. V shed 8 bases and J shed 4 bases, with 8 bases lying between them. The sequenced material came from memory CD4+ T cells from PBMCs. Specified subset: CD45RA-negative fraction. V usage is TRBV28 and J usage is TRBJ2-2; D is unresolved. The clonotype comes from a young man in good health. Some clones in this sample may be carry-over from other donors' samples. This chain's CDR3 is CASGKTTGELFF. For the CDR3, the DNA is TGTGCCAGCGGAAAAACCACCGGGGAGCTGTTTTTT.